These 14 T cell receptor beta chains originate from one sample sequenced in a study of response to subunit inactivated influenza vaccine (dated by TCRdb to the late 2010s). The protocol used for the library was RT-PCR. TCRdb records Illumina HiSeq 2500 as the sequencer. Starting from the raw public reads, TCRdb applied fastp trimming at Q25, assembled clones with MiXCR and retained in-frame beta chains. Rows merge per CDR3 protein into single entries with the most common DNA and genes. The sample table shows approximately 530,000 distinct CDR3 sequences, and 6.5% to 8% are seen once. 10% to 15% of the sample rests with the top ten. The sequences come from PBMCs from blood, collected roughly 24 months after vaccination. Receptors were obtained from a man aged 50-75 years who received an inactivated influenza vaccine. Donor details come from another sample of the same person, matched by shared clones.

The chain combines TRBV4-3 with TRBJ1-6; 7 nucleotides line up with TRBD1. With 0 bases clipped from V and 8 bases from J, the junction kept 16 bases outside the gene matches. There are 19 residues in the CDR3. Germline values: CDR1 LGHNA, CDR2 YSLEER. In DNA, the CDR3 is TGCGCCAGCAGCCAAGAACACCCCTCTGACAGGGTGGATTATTCACCCCTCCACTTT. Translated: CASSQEHPSDRVDYSPLHF.

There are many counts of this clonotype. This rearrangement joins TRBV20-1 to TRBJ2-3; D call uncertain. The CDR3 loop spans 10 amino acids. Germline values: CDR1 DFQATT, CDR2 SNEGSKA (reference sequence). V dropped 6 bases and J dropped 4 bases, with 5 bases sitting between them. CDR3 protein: CSASPDTQYF. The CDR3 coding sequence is TGCAGTGCCAGCCCAGATACGCAGTATTTT.

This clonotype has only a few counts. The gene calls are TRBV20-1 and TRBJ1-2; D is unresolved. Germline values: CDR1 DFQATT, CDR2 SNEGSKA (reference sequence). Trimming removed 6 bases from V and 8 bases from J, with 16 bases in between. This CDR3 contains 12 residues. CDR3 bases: TGCAGTGCCCTCAGAGGAGCCCACGGCTACACCTTC. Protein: CSALRGAHGYTF.

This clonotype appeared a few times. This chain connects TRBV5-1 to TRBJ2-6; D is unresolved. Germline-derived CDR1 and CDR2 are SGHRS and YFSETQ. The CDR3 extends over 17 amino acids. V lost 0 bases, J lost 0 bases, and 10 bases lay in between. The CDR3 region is CASSLGQTSSGANVLTF. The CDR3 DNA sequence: TGCGCCAGCAGCTTGGGTCAGACGAGCTCTGGGGCCAACGTCCTGACTTTC.

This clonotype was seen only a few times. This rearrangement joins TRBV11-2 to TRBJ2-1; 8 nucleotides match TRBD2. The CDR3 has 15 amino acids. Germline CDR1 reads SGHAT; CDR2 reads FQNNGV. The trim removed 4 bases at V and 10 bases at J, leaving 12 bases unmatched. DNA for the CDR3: TGTGCCAGCAGCTCTCCGGGACTAGTGATTCGGGAGCAGTTCTTC. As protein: CASSSPGLVIREQFF.

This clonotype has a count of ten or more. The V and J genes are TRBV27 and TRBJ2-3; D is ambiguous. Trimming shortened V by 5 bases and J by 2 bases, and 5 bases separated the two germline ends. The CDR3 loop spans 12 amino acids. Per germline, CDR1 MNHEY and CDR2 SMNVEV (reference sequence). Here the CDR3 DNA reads TGTGCCAGCAGTCATCCCACAGATACGCAGTATTTT. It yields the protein CASSHPTDTQYF.

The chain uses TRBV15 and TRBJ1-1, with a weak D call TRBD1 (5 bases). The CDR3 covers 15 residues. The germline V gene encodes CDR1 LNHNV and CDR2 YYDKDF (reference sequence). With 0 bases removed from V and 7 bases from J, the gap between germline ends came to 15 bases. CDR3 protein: CATSRDFGGVFEAFF. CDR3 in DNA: TGTGCCACCAGCAGAGACTTTGGAGGGGTTTTTGAAGCTTTCTTT.

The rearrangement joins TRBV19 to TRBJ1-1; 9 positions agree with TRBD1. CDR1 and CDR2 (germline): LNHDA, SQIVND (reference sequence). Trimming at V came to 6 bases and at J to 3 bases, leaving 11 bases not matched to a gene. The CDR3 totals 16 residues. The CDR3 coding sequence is TGTGCCAGTAGAAACTTCGCCGGGACAGGGTACACTGAAGCTTTCTTT. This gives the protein CASRNFAGTGYTEAFF.

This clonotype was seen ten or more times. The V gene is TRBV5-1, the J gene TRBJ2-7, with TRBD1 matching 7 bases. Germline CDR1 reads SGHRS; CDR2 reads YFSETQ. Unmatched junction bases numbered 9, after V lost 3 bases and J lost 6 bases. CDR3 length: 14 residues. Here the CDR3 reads CASSSGQPAVEQYF. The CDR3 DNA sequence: TGCGCCAGCAGCTCGGGACAGCCTGCGGTCGAGCAGTACTTC. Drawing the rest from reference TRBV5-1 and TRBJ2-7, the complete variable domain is KAGVTQTPRYLIKTRGQQVTLSCSPISGHRSVSWYQQTPGQGLQFLFEYFSETQRNKGNFPGRFSGRQFSNSRSEMNVSTLELGDSALYLCASSSGQPAVEQYFGPGTRLTVT.

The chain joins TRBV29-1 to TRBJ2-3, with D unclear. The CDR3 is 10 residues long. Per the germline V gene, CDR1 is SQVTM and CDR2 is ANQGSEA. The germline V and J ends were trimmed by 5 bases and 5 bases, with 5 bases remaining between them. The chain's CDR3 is CSVSEDTQYF. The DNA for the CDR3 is TGCAGCGTTAGCGAAGATACGCAGTATTTT.

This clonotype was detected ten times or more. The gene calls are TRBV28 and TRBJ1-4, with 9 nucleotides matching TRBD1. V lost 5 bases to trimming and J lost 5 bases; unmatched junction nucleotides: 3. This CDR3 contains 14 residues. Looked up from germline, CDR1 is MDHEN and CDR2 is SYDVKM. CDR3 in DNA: TGTGCCAGCAGTATGGACAGGGGAAATGAAAAACTGTTTTTT. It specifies CASSMDRGNEKLFF.

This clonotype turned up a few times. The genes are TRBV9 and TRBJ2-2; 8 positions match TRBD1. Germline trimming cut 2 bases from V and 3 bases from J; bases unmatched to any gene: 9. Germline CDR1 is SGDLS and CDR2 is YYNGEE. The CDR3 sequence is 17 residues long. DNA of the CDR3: TGTGCCAGCAGCGTCCAGGACAGGGTTTTCCACACCGGGGAGCTGTTTTTT. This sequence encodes CASSVQDRVFHTGELFF.

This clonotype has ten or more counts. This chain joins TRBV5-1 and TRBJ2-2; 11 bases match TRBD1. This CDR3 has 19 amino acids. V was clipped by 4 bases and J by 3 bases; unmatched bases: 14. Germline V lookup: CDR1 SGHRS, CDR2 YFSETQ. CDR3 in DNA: TGCGCCAGCAGCCTTAGTCCCCTCGGGACAGGGGGTGACACCGGGGAGCTGTTTTTT. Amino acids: CASSLSPLGTGGDTGELFF.

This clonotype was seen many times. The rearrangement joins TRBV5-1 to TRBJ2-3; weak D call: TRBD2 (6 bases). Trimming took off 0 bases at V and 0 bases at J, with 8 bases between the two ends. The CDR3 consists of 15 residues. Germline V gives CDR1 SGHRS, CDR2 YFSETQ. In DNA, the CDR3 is TGCGCCAGCAGCTTGGATGGGACTAGCACAGATACGCAGTATTTT. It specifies CASSLDGTSTDTQYF.